The 19 T cell receptor beta chains listed next were all sequenced from one sample in a study of blood T cell repertoires in COVID-19. Data came from immunoSEQ multiplex PCR; TCRdb stores just in-frame clones and leaves some out. The sample has 120,000 to 150,000 clones, roughly 85% seen once; the top ten hold more than 7.5%. Sample: peripheral blood. These receptor sequences come from a woman aged 55-69 years with COVID-19, enrolled during active disease.

The gene calls are TRBV5-1 and TRBJ1-2; 9 bases fit TRBD1. The CDR3 extends over 14 amino acids. Trimming took 4 bases from V and 2 from J; bases not matched to a gene: 3. Germline values: CDR1 SGHRS, CDR2 YFSETQ. CDR3 region: CASSTGQGNYGYTF. The CDR3 DNA is TGCGCCAGCAGCACGGGACAGGGCAACTATGGCTACACCTTC. Full variable domain (rest looked up from reference TRBV5-1 and TRBJ1-2): KAGVTQTPRYLIKTRGQQVTLSCSPISGHRSVSWYQQTPGQGLQFLFEYFSETQRNKGNFPGRFSGRQFSNSRSEMNVSTLELGDSALYLCASSTGQGNYGYTFGSGTRLTVV.

The V call is TRBV4-2, the J call TRBJ2-2; no firm D call. The CDR3 is 14 amino acids. Trimming removed 1 base at V and 1 base at J, with 4 bases between. Germline V lookup: CDR1 LGHNA, CDR2 YNFKEQ. CDR3 sequence: CASSQGQNTGELFF. The CDR3 nucleotides are TGTGCCAGCAGCCAAGGTCAGAACACCGGGGAGCTGTTTTTT.

The rearrangement links TRBV6-5 to TRBJ1-2, with unresolved D. The CDR3 has 15 residues. Trimming took 6 bases from V and 8 from J, leaving 22 bases between them. Germline V gene lookup returns CDR1 MNHEY and CDR2 SVGAGI. The CDR3 loop reads CASSPRADALGGYTF. CDR3 bases: TGTGCCAGCAGCCCGCGGGCAGACGCCCTCGGGGGCTACACCTTC.

The gene calls are TRBV18 and TRBJ2-7, with 8 bases that match TRBD1. V lost 3 bases and J lost 6; bases outside the gene matches: 7. The germline V gene encodes CDR1 KGHSH and CDR2 LQKENI. The CDR3 contains 14 residues. The CDR3 is CASSPGQDSSEQYF. The CDR3 nucleotides are TGTGCCAGCTCACCGGGACAGGACAGTAGCGAGCAGTACTTC.

CDR3 in DNA: TGTGCCAGCAGCGTTAGTCGGTTGGCAGATACGCAGTATTTT. Translation: CASSVSRLADTQYF. The chain recombines TRBV9 with TRBJ2-3, with D uncertain. From germline, CDR1 is SGDLS and CDR2 YYNGEE. There are 14 residues in the CDR3. V lost 2 bases and J 4 bases, leaving 11 bases between the germline ends.

The chain uses TRBV5-6 and TRBJ2-5, with 11 bases aligning to TRBD1. This CDR3 has 16 residues. V shed 4 bases and J 5 bases; nucleotides not matched to a gene: 10. From germline, CDR1 is SGHDT and CDR2 YYEEEE. As DNA, the CDR3 is TGTGCCAGCAGCACCCGGGACAGGGGGTGGACGGAGACCCAGTACTTC. It codes for CASSTRDRGWTETQYF.

The chain's CDR3 is CASSWPSGQGMNTEAFF. As DNA, the CDR3 is TGTGCCAGCAGCTGGCCCTCGGGACAGGGAATGAACACTGAAGCTTTCTTT. V is TRBV5-4 and J is TRBJ1-1; 9 bases are a match to TRBD1. The CDR3 extends over 17 amino acids. Looked up from germline, CDR1 is SGHNT and CDR2 is YYREEE (reference sequence). J was trimmed by 0 bases and V by 3 bases; bases with no gene match: 9.

The CDR3 region is CASSFLGANTEAFF. The CDR3 coding sequence is TGCGCCAGCAGCTTCCTAGGGGCGAACACTGAAGCTTTCTTT. This chain uses TRBV5-1 with TRBJ1-1; TRBD1 is a possible D gene (5 bases). This CDR3 contains 14 residues. Trimming took off 2 bases at V and 1 base at J, with 9 bases between the two ends. Germline V gives CDR1 SGHRS, CDR2 YFSETQ. Using reference TRBV5-1 and TRBJ1-1 for the parts outside the CDR3, the full variable domain is KAGVTQTPRYLIKTRGQQVTLSCSPISGHRSVSWYQQTPGQGLQFLFEYFSETQRNKGNFPGRFSGRQFSNSRSEMNVSTLELGDSALYLCASSFLGANTEAFFGQGTRLTVV.

The J gene is TRBJ1-6, the V gene TRBV5-4; D is possibly TRBD1 (5 bases). This CDR3 has 15 residues. Trimming took off 0 bases at V and 9 bases at J, with 13 bases between the two ends. Germline lookup yields CDR1 SGHNT and CDR2 YYREEE (reference sequence). The CDR3 protein is CASSLVPGILSPLHF. CDR3 DNA sequence: TGTGCCAGCAGCTTGGTTCCAGGGATTCTTTCACCCCTCCACTTT.

This clone was counted a few times. The chain employs TRBV7-9 and TRBJ1-3; D is ambiguous. V was clipped by 0 bases and J by 1 base, with 10 bases between them. CDR1 and CDR2 (germline): SEHNR, FQNEAQ (reference sequence). CDR3 length: 16 amino acids. CDR3 sequence reads: CASSLAGVQSGNTIYF. CDR3 bases: TGTGCCAGCAGCTTAGCAGGAGTGCAATCTGGAAACACCATATATTTT.

The chain uses TRBV7-3 and TRBJ2-7; TRBD1 might be the D (6 bases). This CDR3 is 15 amino acids long. Germline CDR1 SGHTA, CDR2 FQGTGA. The germline V and J ends were trimmed by 5 bases and 0 bases, with 14 bases remaining between them. CDR3 DNA: TGTGCCAGCAGCCTGAACCCGGGACACTCCTACGAGCAGTACTTC. Protein sequence: CASSLNPGHSYEQYF.

The chain joins TRBV11-2 to TRBJ2-1; D is possibly TRBD1 (5 bases). There are 14 residues in the CDR3. The V end lost 6 bases, the J end lost 13 bases, and 22 bases lay between the germline ends. Germline CDR1 SGHAT, CDR2 FQNNGV. The chain's CDR3 is CASRNGYRQEAQFF. The DNA for the CDR3 is TGTGCCAGCAGGAATGGATACAGGCAAGAGGCACAGTTCTTC.

Notes on this clone: This CDR3 is also generated by other DNA sequences in the sample. This sequence joins TRBV5-1 and TRBJ2-2, with 8 bases lining up with TRBD1. The CDR3 extends over 14 amino acids. The V and J ends lost 4 bases and 3 bases, in that order; junction bases with no gene match: 2. CDR1 SGHRS and CDR2 YFSETQ come from the germline V gene. The DNA for the CDR3 is TGCGCCAGCAGCCCGGGACAGGACACCGGGGAGCTGTTTTTT. The encoded protein is CASSPGQDTGELFF.

J is TRBJ1-1 and V is TRBV7-3; D is perhaps TRBD1 (6 bases). V gave up 3 bases and J gave up 1 base, with 6 bases separating them. This CDR3 has 13 amino acids. CDR1 and CDR2 (germline): SGHTA, FQGTGA. This CDR3 reads CASSLTGNTEAFF. CDR3 in DNA: TGTGCCAGCAGCTTGACAGGGAACACTGAAGCTTTCTTT.

CDR3 amino acids: CASTPLDLGAFF. CDR3 nucleotide sequence: TGTGCCAGCACTCCGCTTGACCTCGGGGCTTTCTTT. The chain combines TRBV3-1 (or the pseudogene TRBV3-2) with TRBJ1-1; D is uncertain. Germline V gene lookup returns CDR1 LGHDT and CDR2 YNNKEL (reference sequence). CDR3 length: 12 residues. V lost 7 bases, J lost 11 bases, and 17 bases lay in between.

V usage is TRBV7-6 and J usage is TRBJ1-4; no reliable D call. Germline assignment: CDR1 SGHVS and CDR2 FNYEAQ. V was cut by 5 bases and J by 2 bases, with 3 bases left in between. This CDR3 is built from 12 residues. The CDR3 DNA reads TGTGCCAGCAGCCCTACTAATGAAAAACTGTTTTTT. It translates to CASSPTNEKLFF.

The J gene is TRBJ2-2, the V gene TRBV11-1, with TRBD1 identical over 11 bases. The J segment lost 7 bases and the V segment lost 7 bases, leaving 8 bases of the junction unmatched. Germline V gene lookup returns CDR1 SGHAT and CDR2 FQDESV (reference sequence). This CDR3 contains 15 residues. The CDR3 spells CASTLRTGGGGELFF. DNA of the CDR3: TGTGCCAGCACCCTTAGGACAGGGGGCGGCGGGGAGCTGTTTTTT.

The rearrangement links TRBV27 to TRBJ1-1; D call uncertain. Germline lookup yields CDR1 MNHEY and CDR2 SMNVEV (reference sequence). The CDR3 is made up of 13 amino acids. V was shortened by 4 bases and J by 11 bases, with 17 bases between the two germline ends. CDR3 coding DNA: TGTGCCAGCAGTTCCCCCGGAGGGTCAAAGGCTTTCTTT. Residues: CASSSPGGSKAFF.

The CDR3 nucleotides read TGTGCCAGCAGCCCAGACGGCGGGGTCAACCAGCCCCAGCATTTT. Protein sequence: CASSPDGGVNQPQHF. The chain uses TRBV7-2 and TRBJ1-5; D unclear. The CDR3 loop spans 15 amino acids. Germline CDR1 and CDR2: SGHTA and FQGNSA. Between the trimmed V and J ends, which lost 5 bases and 7 bases, there was a span of 18 bases.